This is a list of T cell receptor beta chains from one sample in a study of cytomegalovirus exposure and HLA in healthy donors. Sequenced by immunoSEQ multiplex PCR; TCRdb stores in-frame clones only, minus some. The profile shows 74,000 or so clones, around four fifths of them singletons. Material: PBMCs. These receptors originate from a man aged 50-59 years in good health and CMV-seropositive. CDR3s include the opening cysteine and the closing phenylalanine or tryptophan. Each record gives: J gene, clone size, V gene, D gene, CDR3 protein, CDR3 DNA. A D gene is named only where the DNA matches it firmly. Clone size is not always given. Where it is, it says once, few, many or a class for expanded clones.

TRBJ2-3,once,TRBV27,TRBD2,CASSLYGASGSEDTQYF,TGTGCCAGCAGTTTATATGGGGCTAGCGGGAGTGAAGATACGCAGTATTTT
TRBJ2-7,medium-sized,TRBV5-5,TRBD2,CASSPGTSGTGEEQYF,TGTGCCAGCAGTCCGGGGACTAGCGGGACCGGGGAGGAGCAGTACTTC
TRBJ2-6,NA,TRBV5-8,NA,CASSRRSALNSGANGLTF,TGTGCCAGCAGCAGACGATCGGCTCTAAACTCTGGGGCCAACGGCCTGACTTTC
TRBJ1-1,NA,TRBV10-2,TRBD1,CASSELQGAAFF,TGCGCCAGCAGTGAGTTACAGGGGGCTGCTTTCTTT
TRBJ2-7,NA,TRBV7-9,NA,CSGRREGAYEQYF,TGTTCCGGCAGACGTGAGGGGGCCTACGAGCAGTACTTC
TRBJ1-2,NA,TRBV11-1,TRBD1,CASSPDRNYGYTF,TGTGCCAGCAGCCCGGACAGGAACTATGGCTACACCTTC
TRBJ2-1,NA,TRBV5-1,TRBD2,CASSRGLAGTSPVDNEQFF,TGCGCCAGCAGCCGTGGACTAGCGGGCACCTCCCCCGTGGACAATGAGCAGTTCTTC
TRBJ1-1,NA,TRBV4-1,TRBD1,CASSQGQLNTEAFF,TGCGCCAGCAGCCAGGGACAGTTAAACACTGAAGCTTTCTTT
TRBJ1-1,NA,TRBV10-3,NA,CAISVRGGDTEAFF,TGTGCCATCAGTGTTCGGGGGGGCGACACTGAAGCTTTCTTT
TRBJ2-7,once,TRBV7-8,NA,CASSVPGGAEQYF,TGTGCCAGCAGCGTCCCCGGTGGGGCCGAGCAGTACTTC
TRBJ1-2,NA,TRBV5-4,NA,CASSSGMRVSSNYGYTF,TGTGCCAGCAGCTCCGGTATGCGGGTTAGTTCTAACTATGGCTACACCTTC
TRBJ2-3,NA,TRBV13,TRBD2,CASSLLAGGTDTQYF,TGTGCCAGCAGCTTACTAGCGGGAGGCACAGATACGCAGTATTTT
TRBJ2-5,NA,TRBV11-3,NA,CASSLGIQETQYF,TGTGCCAGCAGCTTGGGCATCCAAGAGACCCAGTACTTC
TRBJ2-5,NA,TRBV27,TRBD2,CASSLFRGRETQYF,TGTGCCAGCAGTTTATTTCGCGGGAGGGAGACCCAGTACTTC
TRBJ2-4,NA,TRBV7-2,TRBD2,CASSAAGTSGKNSQYF,TGTGCCAGCAGCGCCGCCGGGACTAGCGGTAAAAACAGTCAGTACTTC
TRBJ1-2,few,TRBV11-2,NA,CASSLASGVGYTF,TGTGCCAGCAGCTTAGCGTCCGGGGTTGGCTACACCTTC
TRBJ2-1,NA,TRBV7-3,TRBD2,CASSLNLLPGLRKNYNEQFF,TGTGCCAGCAGCTTAAACCTCCTACCGGGACTAAGGAAAAACTACAATGAGCAGTTCTTC
TRBJ2-3,NA,TRBV11-3,NA,CASSPRSGTDTQYF,TGTGCCAGCAGCCCCCGCAGTGGCACAGATACGCAGTATTTT
TRBJ2-7,NA,TRBV4-2,TRBD2,CASSQDPSGPYEQYF,TGTGCCAGCAGCCAAGATCCTAGCGGACCCTACGAGCAGTACTTC
TRBJ2-5,NA,TRBV4-1,NA,CASSQDNTEQETQYF,TGCGCCAGCAGCCAAGATAACACAGAGCAAGAGACCCAGTACTTC
TRBJ1-3,NA,TRBV6-5,TRBD1,CASSLGQGRNTIYF,TGTGCCAGCAGCCTAGGACAGGGAAGAAACACCATATATTTT
TRBJ1-1,NA,TRBV5-4,NA,CASSLEMNTEAFF,TGTGCCAGCAGCTTAGAGATGAACACTGAAGCTTTCTTT
TRBJ2-7,NA,TRBV30,TRBD1,CAGTVEAYEQYF,TGTGCCGGGACAGTTGAAGCCTACGAGCAGTACTTC
TRBJ2-5,NA,TRBV10-3,NA,CAISESYETQYF,TGTGCCATCAGTGAGTCTTATGAGACCCAGTACTTC
TRBJ2-1,few,TRBV6-6,TRBD2,CASSYGAGGMGNEQFF,TGTGCCAGCAGTTACGGAGCGGGAGGGATGGGCAATGAGCAGTTCTTC
TRBJ2-3,few,TRBV4-1,NA,CASSQDTGYTDTQYF,TGCGCCAGCAGCCAAGACACAGGCTACACAGATACGCAGTATTTT
TRBJ2-7,few,TRBV30,NA,CAWSADNLSYEQYF,TGTGCCTGGAGTGCTGACAACCTCTCCTACGAGCAGTACTTC
TRBJ2-1,NA,TRBV4-3,NA,CASSQDRFGAGPSYNEQFF,TGCGCCAGCAGCCAAGATCGGTTTGGCGCGGGACCCTCCTACAATGAGCAGTTCTTC
TRBJ2-2,NA,TRBV2,TRBD2,CASSELAGGSGELFF,TGTGCCAGCAGTGAACTAGCGGGAGGGTCCGGGGAGCTGTTTTTT
TRBJ2-7,once,TRBV19,NA,CASSIIGGGPHEQYF,TGTGCCAGTAGTATAATAGGGGGGGGCCCCCACGAGCAGTACTTC
TRBJ2-7,NA,TRBV2,TRBD2,CARRTSGTGEQYF,TGTGCCAGGAGGACTAGCGGGACTGGGGAGCAGTACTTC
TRBJ2-1,NA,TRBV4-1,TRBD2,CASSFRLAGYNEQFF,TGCGCCAGCAGCTTTCGACTAGCGGGATACAATGAGCAGTTCTTC
TRBJ2-1,NA,TRBV18,TRBD1,CASSPNDRGNEQFF,TGTGCCAGCTCACCGAATGACAGGGGTAATGAGCAGTTCTTC
TRBJ2-7,NA,TRBV14,NA,CASSRMSSTGFYEQYF,TGTGCCAGCAGCCGGATGAGTTCGACAGGATTCTACGAGCAGTACTTC
TRBJ1-1,NA,TRBV18,NA,CASSPQAGGTEAFF,TGTGCCAGCTCACCACAGGCCGGGGGGACTGAAGCTTTCTTT
TRBJ2-7,NA,TRBV5-1,TRBD2,CASSLASGSHEQYF,TGCGCCAGCAGCTTGGCCAGCGGGAGCCACGAGCAGTACTTC
TRBJ2-3,once,TRBV6-5,NA,CASRLGPGADTQYF,TGTGCCAGCAGACTAGGCCCGGGGGCAGATACGCAGTATTTT
TRBJ2-2,NA,TRBV18,TRBD1,CASSLQGQGNTGELFF,TGTGCCAGCTCACTTCAAGGACAGGGGAACACCGGGGAGCTGTTTTTT
TRBJ2-5,NA,TRBV5-1,TRBD2,CASSGTSGRAETQYF,TGCGCCAGCAGCGGGACTAGCGGGAGAGCAGAGACCCAGTACTTC
TRBJ2-7,NA,TRBV5-1,NA,CASRLGQVSYEQYF,TGCGCCAGCCGATTGGGACAAGTCTCCTACGAGCAGTACTTC
TRBJ1-2,NA,TRBV11-3,NA,CASSLGSAAYGYTF,TGTGCCAGCAGCTTAGGAAGCGCAGCCTATGGCTACACCTTC
TRBJ2-1,NA,TRBV29-1,NA,CSVEDGQYNEQFF,TGCAGCGTTGAAGACGGACAGTACAATGAGCAGTTCTTC
TRBJ1-2,NA,TRBV15,TRBD1,CATSSPGGTYGYTF,TGTGCCACCAGCAGTCCAGGGGGCACTTATGGCTACACCTTC
TRBJ2-7,NA,TRBV7-9,TRBD2,CASSHMRSRAGVFDEQYF,TGTGCCAGCAGCCACATGAGGTCGAGAGCGGGAGTATTCGACGAGCAGTACTTC
TRBJ2-1,NA,TRBV9,TRBD2,CASSVVGLPTYNEQFF,TGTGCCAGCAGCGTAGTGGGACTACCCACCTACAATGAGCAGTTCTTC
TRBJ1-5,NA,TRBV19,NA,CASSISLYSNQPQHF,TGTGCCAGTAGTATCTCCCTTTATAGCAATCAGCCCCAGCATTTT
TRBJ1-4,once,TRBV7-9,NA,CASSLVVIGEKLFF,TGTGCCAGCAGCTTAGTTGTTATCGGTGAAAAACTGTTTTTT
TRBJ2-7,NA,TRBV29-1,TRBD1,CSVEYPGTGGEQYF,TGCAGCGTTGAATACCCCGGGACAGGGGGCGAGCAGTACTTC
TRBJ2-7,few,TRBV10-3,TRBD2,CATGLAGYEQYF,TGTGCCACGGGACTAGCGGGTTACGAGCAGTACTTC